This is a list of T cell receptor beta chains from one sample in a study of early T cells in non-severe SARS-CoV-2 infection. MiXCR, applied by TCRdb to the 5' RACE reads, yields one record per CDR3 protein. The table has approximately 30,000 distinct CDR3 sequences, 4% to 5% seen once. The specimen was whole blood. The receptors originated from an adult who was a healthcare worker with PCR-confirmed SARS-CoV-2 infection or an uninfected control (not recorded which). The CDR3 runs from the conserved cysteine through the conserved F or W. The order of the fields is J gene, D gene, V gene, clone size, CDR3 DNA, CDR3 protein. The D gene is left open where the match is weak. For some rows the clone size is stated as once, few or many, or as a class when expanded; others skip it.

TRBJ2-1 | - | TRBV28 | many | TGTGCCAGCAGTGCGGGGACCCATCACAATGAGCAGTTCTTC | CASSAGTHHNEQFF
TRBJ1-3 | - | TRBV27 | many | TGTGCCAGCAGTTCCACACAGGATTTCGGAAACACCATATATTTT | CASSSTQDFGNTIYF
TRBJ1-2 | - | TRBV12-3/TRBV12-4 | many | TGTGCCAGCAGTTTAAATTGGGCAGGGATGTTGTCCTATGGCTACACCTTC | CASSLNWAGMLSYGYTF
TRBJ2-6 | TRBD1 | TRBV7-6 | many | TGTGCCAGCAGCTTCCCCCGGGACAGGGGAGCCTCTGGGGCCAACGTCCTGACTTTC | CASSFPRDRGASGANVLTF
TRBJ1-4 | - | TRBV6-6 | many | TGTGCCAGCAGTTACTTGACAGCAACTAATGAAAAACTGTTTTTT | CASSYLTATNEKLFF
TRBJ1-2 | - | TRBV20-1 | many | TGCAGTGCAGGCGGGACAATCTATGGCTACACCTTC | CSAGGTIYGYTF
TRBJ2-1 | - | TRBV20-1 | - | TGCAGTGCTAAGCCTAGGAAATACCACAATGAGCAGTTCTTC | CSAKPRKYHNEQFF
TRBJ1-4 | TRBD1 | TRBV11-2 | medium-sized | TGTGCCAGCAGGTCAAACAGGGGAGAGGGATCAAAACTGTTTTTT | CASRSNRGEGSKLFF
TRBJ2-5 | TRBD1 | TRBV11-2 | many | TGTGCCAGCAGCTTAGGCAGGGGGCGCGAAGAGACCCAGTACTTC | CASSLGRGREETQYF
TRBJ1-2 | TRBD1 | TRBV5-1 | medium-sized | TGCGCCAGCAGCGCCGGACAGGGGGCGCAAGTGAAGAATGGCTACACCTTC | CASSAGQGAQVKNGYTF
TRBJ1-1 | TRBD1 | TRBV29-1 | few | TGCAGCGTGTACGGGACAGGCGAAGCTTTCTTT | CSVYGTGEAFF
TRBJ2-1 | TRBD2 | TRBV20-1 | few | TGCAGTGCTAGAGATAGCGGGGGACTTGTAGATGAGCAGTTCTTC | CSARDSGGLVDEQFF
TRBJ2-1 | TRBD1 | TRBV20-1 | many | TGCAGTGCTAGAGATCTGGGCAGGGGGCATTTAAATGAGCAGTTCTTC | CSARDLGRGHLNEQFF
TRBJ2-2 | - | TRBV20-1 | many | TGCAGTGCTCAGTCAGGGGGGAAAAACACCGGGGAGCTGTTTTTT | CSAQSGGKNTGELFF
TRBJ2-2 | - | TRBV5-1 | few | TGCGCCAGCAGCTTCCGGGGCGCGAACACCGGGGAGCTGTTTTTT | CASSFRGANTGELFF
TRBJ2-1 | - | TRBV25-1 | many | TGTGCCAGCAGTGTTAGGGTTGAGCAGTTCTTC | CASSVRVEQFF
TRBJ1-1 | - | TRBV2 | many | TGTGCCAGCATGTTTGGGTGGAACACTGAAGCTTTCTTT | CASMFGWNTEAFF
TRBJ2-2 | - | TRBV28 | - | TGTGCCAGCAGCGAACAGGGTACCGGGGAGCTGTTTTTT | CASSEQGTGELFF
TRBJ2-7 | - | TRBV27 | many | TGTGCCAGCAGTGCCCGAGGGGGGGGCTACGAGCAGTACTTC | CASSARGGGYEQYF
TRBJ2-2 | - | TRBV28 | many | TGTGCCAGCAGTTTTGGTGCTGCGAACACCGGGGAGCTGTTTTTT | CASSFGAANTGELFF
TRBJ1-1 | - | TRBV7-9 | many | TGTGCCAGCAGCTTAGTATTGACCACTGAAGCTTTCTTT | CASSLVLTTEAFF
TRBJ2-1 | TRBD2 | TRBV28 | many | TGTGCCGGAGGACCGGGGGGGTTTTACAATGAGCAGTTCTTC | CAGGPGGFYNEQFF
TRBJ1-1 | - | TRBV11-3 | few | TGTGCCAGCAGCTTAGATTATGGAGGGAGAGGCATGAACACTGAAGCTTTCTTT | CASSLDYGGRGMNTEAFF
TRBJ2-7 | TRBD2 | TRBV11-2 | few | TGTGCCAGCAGCCGGACTAGCGAGCCTTACGAGCAGTACTTC | CASSRTSEPYEQYF
TRBJ1-2 | - | TRBV28 | many | TGTGCCAGCAGTCTAAAAGGAACAGGAAACTATGGCTACACCTTC | CASSLKGTGNYGYTF
TRBJ2-2 | - | TRBV29-1 | many | TGCAGCGTTGGATCTGCGAACACCGGGGAGCTGTTTTTT | CSVGSANTGELFF
TRBJ2-7 | TRBD1 | TRBV5-1 | - | TGCGCCAGCAGAATCCGGGACAGCTCCTACGAGCAGTACTTC | CASRIRDSSYEQYF
TRBJ1-6 | - | TRBV7-6 | many | TGTGCCAGCAGCCTTAAGCAGGGGTCACCCCTCCACTTT | CASSLKQGSPLHF
TRBJ2-1 | TRBD2 | TRBV3-1 | - | TGTGCCAGCAGCACGACTAGCGGGGGTTTTGGGAATGAGCAGTTCTTC | CASSTTSGGFGNEQFF
TRBJ1-2 | TRBD1 | TRBV24-1 | many | TGTGCCACCAGTGATCGGACAGGGGATGGCTACACCTTC | CATSDRTGDGYTF
TRBJ1-1 | - | TRBV1 | many | TGCACCAGCAGCCAACACTTATCCGGGACACAAGTGAAGACGGGAGCTTTCTTT | CTSSQHLSGTQVKTGAFF
TRBJ2-5 | - | TRBV7-2 | many | TGTGCCAGCAGCTCGGGGGGCCTGTACCAAGAGACCCAGTACTTC | CASSSGGLYQETQYF
TRBJ1-2 | - | TRBV5-4 | - | TGTGCCAGCAGCTTCGCGGGGCCGGGGAGAGCCTATGGCTACACCTTC | CASSFAGPGRAYGYTF
TRBJ2-1 | TRBD2 | TRBV4-3 | few | TGCGCCAGCAGCCAAGAGACTAGCGGGGGTTACAATGAGCAGTTCTTC | CASSQETSGGYNEQFF
TRBJ2-7 | - | TRBV12-3/TRBV12-4 | many | TGTGCCAGCAGTTTAGGTATGGAGTACGAGCAGTACTTC | CASSLGMEYEQYF
TRBJ2-7 | - | TRBV11-2 | few | TGTGCCAGCAGCTTGGTGGGGGAGCAGTACTTC | CASSLVGEQYF
TRBJ1-2 | - | TRBV11-2 | many | TGTGCCAGCAGCCCTGGATCCGACTATGGCTACACCTTC | CASSPGSDYGYTF
TRBJ2-5 | - | TRBV3-1 | many | TGTGCCAGCAGCAAAGCAGCGAGCCAAGAGACCCAGTACTTC | CASSKAASQETQYF
TRBJ2-5 | - | TRBV7-2 | - | TGTGCCAGCAGCTCCGGGAACTCGATTCAGACCCAGTACTTC | CASSSGNSIQTQYF
TRBJ1-6 | - | TRBV6-5 | - | TGTGCCGTCAGGGGCCAAAGTGGTTCACCCCTCCACTTT | CAVRGQSGSPLHF
TRBJ2-1 | - | TRBV7-8 | many | TGTGCCAGCGGGGAGCCCCCACGGGGTGAGCAGTTCTTC | CASGEPPRGEQFF
TRBJ1-5 | - | TRBV4-3 | many | TGCGCCAGCAGCCAAGATTTCATAGGGCAGCCCCAGCATTTT | CASSQDFIGQPQHF
TRBJ2-3 | - | TRBV11-2 | many | TGTGCCAGCAGCTTATTCCGGGGGGCCGCAGATACGCAGTATTTT | CASSLFRGAADTQYF
TRBJ1-2 | - | TRBV5-6 | - | TGTGCCAGCAGCTGGACTTCAGGGACCCATGGCTACACCTTC | CASSWTSGTHGYTF
TRBJ1-1 | TRBD1 | TRBV12-3/TRBV12-4 | few | TGTGCCAGCAGGGGAACAGGGGTCCGACTTTCTGAGCAAGCTTTCTTT | CASRGTGVRLSEQAFF
TRBJ2-1 | - | TRBV29-1 | - | TGCAGCGTTGAGGGAACTACGGATGAGCAGTTCTTC | CSVEGTTDEQFF
TRBJ2-3 | TRBD2 | TRBV27 | many | TGTGCCAGCAGTTTGCTAGCGGGGGGGACCACAGATACGCAGTATTTT | CASSLLAGGTTDTQYF
TRBJ2-3 | - | TRBV12-2 | many | TGTGCAAGTCGCTTTGAAGTCGGGACTAGCGGGGGACTCACAGATACGCAGTATTTT | CASRFEVGTSGGLTDTQYF
TRBJ1-1 | TRBD1 | TRBV7-9 | many | TGTGCCAGCAGCTTAGTCCGGACAGGGGGAACTGAAGCTTTCTTT | CASSLVRTGGTEAFF
TRBJ2-1 | - | TRBV18 | many | TGTGCCAGCTCACCATTGGGCGGCTATGAGCAGTTCTTC | CASSPLGGYEQFF
TRBJ2-1 | - | TRBV14 | many | TGTGCCAGCAGCTCAATGGGTTTTTTCTACAATGAGCAGTTCTTC | CASSSMGFFYNEQFF
TRBJ1-4 | TRBD1 | TRBV7-9 | - | TGTGCCAGCAGCCGACAGGGGGACGGTAATGAAAAACTGTTTTTT | CASSRQGDGNEKLFF
TRBJ1-6 | TRBD1 | TRBV2 | few | TGTGCCACCTCCGGGACAGGGCCCAATTATTCACCCCTCCACTTT | CATSGTGPNYSPLHF
TRBJ2-2 | - | TRBV2 | few | TGTGCCAGCAGTGATCTGGGGGGCACCGGGGAGCTGTTTTTT | CASSDLGGTGELFF
TRBJ2-3 | TRBD2 | TRBV9 | few | TGTGCCAGCAGCGTAGACAGCGGGGGCACAGATACGCAGTATTTT | CASSVDSGGTDTQYF
TRBJ1-6 | - | TRBV19 | few | TGTGCCAGTAGTATACTCTCCAGGGGCTATAATTCACCCCTCCACTTT | CASSILSRGYNSPLHF
TRBJ2-7 | - | TRBV7-2 | few | TGTGCCAGCAGCTTACGCGACGAGCAGTACTTC | CASSLRDEQYF
TRBJ1-1 | TRBD1 | TRBV7-2 | many | TGTGCCAGCAGCTTTTCAGGGGGCGCTGAAGCTTTCTTT | CASSFSGGAEAFF
TRBJ2-1 | TRBD2 | TRBV7-8 | many | TGTGCCAGCAGCTTAGCGCATTGGGATCTGACTAGCGGGGGCCCCTACAATGAGCAGTTCTTC | CASSLAHWDLTSGGPYNEQFF